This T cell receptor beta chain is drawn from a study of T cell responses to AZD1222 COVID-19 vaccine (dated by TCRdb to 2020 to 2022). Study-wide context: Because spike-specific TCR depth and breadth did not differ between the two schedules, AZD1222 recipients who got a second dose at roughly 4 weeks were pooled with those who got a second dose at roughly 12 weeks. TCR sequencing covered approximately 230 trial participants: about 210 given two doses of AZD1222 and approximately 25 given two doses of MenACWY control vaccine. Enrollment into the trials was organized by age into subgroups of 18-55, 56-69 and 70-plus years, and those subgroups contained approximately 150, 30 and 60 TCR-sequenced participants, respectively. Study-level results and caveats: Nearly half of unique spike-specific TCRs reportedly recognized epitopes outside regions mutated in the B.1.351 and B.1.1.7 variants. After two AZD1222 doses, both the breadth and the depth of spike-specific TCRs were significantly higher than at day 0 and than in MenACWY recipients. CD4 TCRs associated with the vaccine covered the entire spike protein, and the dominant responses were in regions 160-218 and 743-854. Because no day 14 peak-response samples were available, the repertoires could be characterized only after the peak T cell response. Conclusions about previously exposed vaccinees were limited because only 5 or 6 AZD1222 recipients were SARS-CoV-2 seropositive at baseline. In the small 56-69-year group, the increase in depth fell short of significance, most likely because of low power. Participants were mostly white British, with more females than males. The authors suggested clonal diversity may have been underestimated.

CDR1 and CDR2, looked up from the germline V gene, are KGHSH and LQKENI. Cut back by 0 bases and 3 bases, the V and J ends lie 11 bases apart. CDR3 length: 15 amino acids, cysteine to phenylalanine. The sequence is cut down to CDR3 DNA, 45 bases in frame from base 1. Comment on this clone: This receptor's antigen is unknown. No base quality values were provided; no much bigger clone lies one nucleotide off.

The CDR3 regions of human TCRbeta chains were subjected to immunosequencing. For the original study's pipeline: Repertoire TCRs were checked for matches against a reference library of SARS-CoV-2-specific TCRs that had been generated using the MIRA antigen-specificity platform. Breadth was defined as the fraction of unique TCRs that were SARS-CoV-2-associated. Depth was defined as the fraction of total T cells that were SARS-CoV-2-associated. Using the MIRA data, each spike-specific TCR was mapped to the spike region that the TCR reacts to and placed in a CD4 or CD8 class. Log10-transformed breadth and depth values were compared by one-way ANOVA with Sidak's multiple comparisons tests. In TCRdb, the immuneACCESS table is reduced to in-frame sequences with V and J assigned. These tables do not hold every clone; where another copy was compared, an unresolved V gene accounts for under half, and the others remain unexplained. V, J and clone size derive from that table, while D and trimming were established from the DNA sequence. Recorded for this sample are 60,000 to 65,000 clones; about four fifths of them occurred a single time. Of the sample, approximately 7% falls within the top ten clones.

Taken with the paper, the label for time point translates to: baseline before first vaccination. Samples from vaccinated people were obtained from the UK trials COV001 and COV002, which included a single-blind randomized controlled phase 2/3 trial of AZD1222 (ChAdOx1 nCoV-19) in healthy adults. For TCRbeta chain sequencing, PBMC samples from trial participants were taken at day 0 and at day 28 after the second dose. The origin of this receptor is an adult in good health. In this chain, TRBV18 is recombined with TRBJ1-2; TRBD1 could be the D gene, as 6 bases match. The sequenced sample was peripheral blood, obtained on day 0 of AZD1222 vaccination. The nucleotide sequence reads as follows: TGTGCCAGCTCACCACCTCAGGGGCTCCACTATGGCTACACCTTC. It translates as CASSPPQGLHYGYTF.